Included here is one T cell receptor (beta chain) sequence, with context. This record comes from a study of blood T cell repertoires in COVID-19. Study details: The United States, Italy and Spain supplied acute and convalescent COVID-19 samples. From T cells, B-cell-depleted T cells, or PBMCs came the material, which was cDNA or gDNA.

The CDR3 has 13 residues. Trimming took 9 bases from V and 3 from J; bases not matched to a gene: 5. In the original analysis: Amplification from reference gene primers served as the basis for estimated nucleated cell counts. The method was immunoSEQ multiplex PCR; TCRdb's version includes in-frame clones alone and lacks a portion of them. V and J calls plus clone size are reproduced from that table; the DNA served to infer D and trimming. Of 91,000 or so clones listed, 87% are singletons. The sequence came from a human donor in a cohort sampled during active COVID-19. The rearrangement joins TRBV12-3 or TRBV12-4 to TRBJ1-1; TRBD1 agrees at 9 bases. The specimen sequenced was peripheral blood. This CDR3 reads CASDDRGDTEAFF. Here the CDR3 DNA reads TGTGCCAGTGATGACAGGGGGGACACTGAAGCTTTCTTT.